This TCR beta chain derives from a study of cytomegalovirus exposure and HLA in healthy donors. CDR1 is MNHEY, CDR2 SMNVEV, per germline (reference sequence). The V and J ends lost 8 bases and 6 bases respectively, with 21 bases between them. This CDR3 region has 15 residues. Notes on the study in general: Reports credit the classifier with highly specific, highly sensitive diagnosis of cytomegalovirus status. According to the study, roughly 160 TCR beta chains were cytomegalovirus-associated. In vitro, a few CMV-associated chains proved specific for CMV antigens. TCR sequences were mostly rare, though some public TCRs occurred in many donors.

Measured with immunoSEQ multiplex PCR; TCRdb has only the in-frame clones, and not every one. Of approximately 65,000 clones detected, over 90% appear once; the ten largest clones hold roughly 1%. The sample holds one count of this clone. The antigen is undetermined. Sequenced sample: PBMCs. The TCR originated in a woman between 18 and 29 years old in good health and CMV-seronegative. The V gene is TRBV27, the J gene TRBJ2-3, with a possible D match to TRBD1 (5 bases). The DNA of the CDR3 is TGTGCCAGCCGTCAGGGTGGGGTAGAGATGGATACGCAGTATTTT. Translated: CASRQGGVEMDTQYF.